Listed here are 3 T cell receptor beta chains from one sample, sequenced in a study of beta chain features in type 1 diabetes. TCRB transcripts that were expressed got sequenced, as all of the isolated RNA had been reverse transcribed. Using immunoSEQ multiplex PCR, the repertoire was profiled, and TCRdb retains in-frame clones only, with some absent. The sample has approximately 400,000 clones; roughly 15% are singletons. Sequencing was carried out using naive CD4+ T cells from blood. Receptors were obtained from a woman younger than 35 in good health.

V is TRBV4-2 and J is TRBJ2-1; D is possibly TRBD2 (5 bases). CDR1 and CDR2 (germline): LGHNA, YNFKEQ. CDR3 size: 16 residues. Trimming left V 0 bases short and J 0 bases short, with 9 bases between. The CDR3 protein is CASSQDATSSYNEQFF. The CDR3 DNA follows: TGTGCCAGCAGCCAAGATGCCACTAGCTCCTACAATGAGCAGTTCTTC.

This chain links TRBV28 with TRBJ2-5, with D uncertain. The CDR3 runs to 13 residues. Per the germline V gene, CDR1 is MDHEN and CDR2 is SYDVKM. V dropped 7 bases and J dropped 1 base, with 10 bases sitting between them. The CDR3 is CASKRFSQETQYF. Here the CDR3 DNA reads TGTGCCAGCAAAAGATTCAGCCAAGAGACCCAGTACTTC.

This chain links TRBV6-5 with TRBJ2-4, with 7 bases that match TRBD2. J gave up 7 bases and V 8 bases, and 8 bases lay outside the gene matches. This CDR3 has 13 residues. Germline CDR1 reads MNHEY; CDR2 reads SVGAGI. CDR3 sequence reads: CASQKRDGNIQYF. DNA of the CDR3: TGTGCCAGCCAAAAGCGGGATGGTAACATTCAGTACTTC.